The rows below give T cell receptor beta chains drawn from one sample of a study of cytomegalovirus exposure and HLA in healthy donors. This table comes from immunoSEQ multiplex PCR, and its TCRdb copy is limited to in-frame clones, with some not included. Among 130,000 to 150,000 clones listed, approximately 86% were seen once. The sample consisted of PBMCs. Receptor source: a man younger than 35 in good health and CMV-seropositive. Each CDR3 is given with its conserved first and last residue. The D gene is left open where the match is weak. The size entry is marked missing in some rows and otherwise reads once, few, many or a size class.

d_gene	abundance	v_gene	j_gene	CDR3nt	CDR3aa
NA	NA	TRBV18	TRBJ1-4	TGTGCCAGCTCACAGGGAGGGGATGAAAAACTGTTTTTT	CASSQGGDEKLFF
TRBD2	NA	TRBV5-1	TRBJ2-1	TGCGCCAGCAGCGCTAGCGGGAGGGCCTCCAATGAGCAGTTCTTC	CASSASGRASNEQFF
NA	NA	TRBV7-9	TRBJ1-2	TGTGCCAGCAGCCAGCTCGTCGGGGAAGGTGGCTACACCTTC	CASSQLVGEGGYTF
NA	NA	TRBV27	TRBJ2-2	TGTGCCAGCAGTCCCAAAGCAGGGGTGGGCGGGGAGCTGTTTTTT	CASSPKAGVGGELFF
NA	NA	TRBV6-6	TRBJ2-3	TGTGCCAGCAGTCAGTTGTCCGATACGCAGTATTTT	CASSQLSDTQYF
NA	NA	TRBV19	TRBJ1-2	TGTGCCAGTAGTGCAAGGCCTGCGGGAGATGGCTACACCTTC	CASSARPAGDGYTF
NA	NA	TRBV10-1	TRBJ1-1	TGCGCCAGCAGTGATGGAAGAGAGCAGGACACTGAAGCTTTCTTT	CASSDGREQDTEAFF
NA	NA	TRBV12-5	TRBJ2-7	TGTGCTAGTGGTTCTGGAGAAGGGGGGGTCCTCTCCTACGAGCAGTACTTC	CASGSGEGGVLSYEQYF
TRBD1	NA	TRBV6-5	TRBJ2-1	TGTGCCAGCAGTAGACAGGGGACAAGGGAGCAGTTCTTC	CASSRQGTREQFF
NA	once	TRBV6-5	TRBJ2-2	TGTGCCAGTCATTCGCCGGGCGGGACCGGGGAGCTGTTTTTT	CASHSPGGTGELFF
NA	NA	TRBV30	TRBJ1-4	TGTGCCTGGAGGACAGCCGCAACTAATGAAAAACTGTTTTTT	CAWRTAATNEKLFF
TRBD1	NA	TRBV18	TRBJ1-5	TGTGCCAGCTCACCGAAGGGACAGGGCAATCAGCCCCAGCATTTT	CASSPKGQGNQPQHF
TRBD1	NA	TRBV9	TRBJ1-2	TGTGCCAGCAGACAGACAGGGGCTGCCTATGGCTACACCTTC	CASRQTGAAYGYTF
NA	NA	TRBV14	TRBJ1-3	TGTGCCAGCAGCCCTAGGGGAGGTGGCTCTGGAAACACCATATATTTT	CASSPRGGGSGNTIYF
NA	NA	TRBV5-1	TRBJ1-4	TGCGCCAGCAGCGACCCACAGGGACCTAATGAAAAACTGTTTTTT	CASSDPQGPNEKLFF
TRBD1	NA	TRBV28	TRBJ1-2	TGTGCCAGCAGTTTACGAGGAGGACAGGACCTTTATGGCTACACCTTC	CASSLRGGQDLYGYTF
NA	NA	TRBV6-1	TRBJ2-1	TGTGCCAGCAGCCTTACAGGGTATTCGGATGAGCAGTTCTTC	CASSLTGYSDEQFF
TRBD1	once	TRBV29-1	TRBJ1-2	TGCAGCGTTGATCAGGGGGCGGATGGCTACACCTTC	CSVDQGADGYTF
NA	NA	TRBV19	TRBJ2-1	TGTGCCAGTAGTAAGGCTAGCGCGACTGAGCAGTTCTTC	CASSKASATEQFF
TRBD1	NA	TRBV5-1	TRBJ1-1	TGCGCCAGCAGCTTTCAGGGGGAGAGCTCGGAAGCTTTCTTT	CASSFQGESSEAFF
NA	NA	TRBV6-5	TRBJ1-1	TGTGCCAGCAGACGGGGAGGTTGGGACACTGAAGCTTTCTTT	CASRRGGWDTEAFF
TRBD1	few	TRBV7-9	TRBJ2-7	TGTGCCAGCAGCTCATGGCAGGGACAGGACGAGCAGTACTTC	CASSSWQGQDEQYF
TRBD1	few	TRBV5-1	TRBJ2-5	TGCGCCAGCAGCCGGGACAGCCAGCAAGAGACCCAGTACTTC	CASSRDSQQETQYF
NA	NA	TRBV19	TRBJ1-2	TGTGCCAGTAGTATTGTAGGGGGAGACTATGGCTACACCTTC	CASSIVGGDYGYTF
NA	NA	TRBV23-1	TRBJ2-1	TGCGCCAGCAGTCAATCGAGTAAACGCTCCTACAATGAGCAGTTCTTC	CASSQSSKRSYNEQFF
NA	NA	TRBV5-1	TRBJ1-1	TGCGCCAGCAGCTTATTCTACAGGGAAACCATGAACACTGAAGCTTTCTTT	CASSLFYRETMNTEAFF
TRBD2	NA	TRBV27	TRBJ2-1	TGTGCCAGCAGTTCCCTAGCGGGAAACCGATTCAATGAGCAGTTCTTC	CASSSLAGNRFNEQFF
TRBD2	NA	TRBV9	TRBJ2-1	TGTGCCAGCAGCGTGGGACTAGCGGGAGGATCCTACAATGAGCAGTTCTTC	CASSVGLAGGSYNEQFF
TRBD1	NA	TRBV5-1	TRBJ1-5	TGCGCCAGCAGCGAAGACAGGGGGAATCAGCCCCAGCATTTT	CASSEDRGNQPQHF
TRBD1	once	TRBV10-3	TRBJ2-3	TGTGCCATCAGTGATGACCGGGACAGGGACACAGATACGCAGTATTTT	CAISDDRDRDTDTQYF
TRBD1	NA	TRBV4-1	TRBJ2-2	TGCGCCAGCAGCGTAGGGGACAGGGGGTATGGCGGGGAGCTGTTTTTT	CASSVGDRGYGGELFF
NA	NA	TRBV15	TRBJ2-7	TGTGCCACCAGCAGAGGAGGCAGCGCCCGTCGCGAGCAGTACTTC	CATSRGGSARREQYF
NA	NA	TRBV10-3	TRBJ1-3	TGTGCCGCCGGGGGACTGGCCTCTGGAAACACCATATATTTT	CAAGGLASGNTIYF
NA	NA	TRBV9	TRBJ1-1	TGTGCCAGCAGCGTATCGAAGTCGTCGGACTCGAACACTGAAGCTTTCTTT	CASSVSKSSDSNTEAFF
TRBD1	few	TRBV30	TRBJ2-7	TGTGCCTGGAGTGTACAGGGGGCGCGCTACGAGCAGTACTTC	CAWSVQGARYEQYF
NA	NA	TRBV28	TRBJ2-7	TGTGCCAGCAGCTCCAACAGGGTCGAGCAGTACTTC	CASSSNRVEQYF
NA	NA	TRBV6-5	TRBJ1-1	TGTGCCAGCAGTTGGCAAGGGGGCACTGAAGCTTTCTTT	CASSWQGGTEAFF
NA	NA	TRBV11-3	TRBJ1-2	TGTGCCAGCAGCTTACCGACCAGGGCGGAGAACTATGGCTACACCTTC	CASSLPTRAENYGYTF
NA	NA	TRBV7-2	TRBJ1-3	TGTGCCAGCAGCGTCCAGGGTGGTGGAAACACCATATATTTT	CASSVQGGGNTIYF
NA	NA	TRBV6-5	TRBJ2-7	TGTGCCAGCAGTCCCCGGCAGGTCATCTACTACGAGCAGTACTTC	CASSPRQVIYYEQYF
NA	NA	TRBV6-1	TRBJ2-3	TGTGCCAGCAGTGACCGGGTGGACACAGATACGCAGTATTTT	CASSDRVDTDTQYF
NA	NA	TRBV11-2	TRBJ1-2	TGTGCCAGCAGCCCGACAGTAGGCTATGGCTACACCTTC	CASSPTVGYGYTF
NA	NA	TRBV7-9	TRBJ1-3	TGTGCCAGCAGTCCCGGGATGCGAAACACCATATATTTT	CASSPGMRNTIYF
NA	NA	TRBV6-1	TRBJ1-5	TGTGCCAGCAGTACGGTGATCAATCAGCCCCAGCATTTT	CASSTVINQPQHF
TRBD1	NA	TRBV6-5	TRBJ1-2	TGTGCCAGCAGTCCTGACAGGGCCGCTAACTATGGCTACACCTTC	CASSPDRAANYGYTF
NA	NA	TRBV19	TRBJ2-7	TGTGCCAGTAGTGGGACACTATCCTACGAGCAGTACTTC	CASSGTLSYEQYF
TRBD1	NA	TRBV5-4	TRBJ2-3	TGTGCCAGCAGCCCGACAGGGGGGGAGCTTAATACGCAGTATTTT	CASSPTGGELNTQYF
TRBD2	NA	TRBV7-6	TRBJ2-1	TGTGCCAGCAGTTCTGGACTAGCGGGAGTGGATGAGCAGTTCTTC	CASSSGLAGVDEQFF